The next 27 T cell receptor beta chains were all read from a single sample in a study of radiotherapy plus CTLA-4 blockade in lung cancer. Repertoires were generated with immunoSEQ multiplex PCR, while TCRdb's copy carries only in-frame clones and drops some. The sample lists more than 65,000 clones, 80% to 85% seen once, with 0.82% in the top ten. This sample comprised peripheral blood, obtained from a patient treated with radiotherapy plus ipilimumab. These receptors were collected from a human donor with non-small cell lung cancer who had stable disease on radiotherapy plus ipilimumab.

CDR3 amino acids: CASSTRTGISETQYF. CDR3 nucleotides: TGTGCCAGCAGCACCCGGACAGGGATAAGTGAGACCCAGTACTTC. The chain combines TRBV13 with TRBJ2-5; TRBD1 matches at 8 bases. Germline trimming cut 5 bases from V and 5 bases from J; bases unmatched to any gene: 10. Germline assignment: CDR1 PRHDT and CDR2 FYEKMQ (reference sequence). The CDR3 contains 15 residues.

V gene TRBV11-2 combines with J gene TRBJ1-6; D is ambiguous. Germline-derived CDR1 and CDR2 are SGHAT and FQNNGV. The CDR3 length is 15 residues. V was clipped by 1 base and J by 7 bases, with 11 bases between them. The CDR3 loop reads CASSLGDFGNSPLHF. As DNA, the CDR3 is TGTGCCAGCAGCTTAGGGGATTTCGGGAATTCACCCCTCCACTTT.

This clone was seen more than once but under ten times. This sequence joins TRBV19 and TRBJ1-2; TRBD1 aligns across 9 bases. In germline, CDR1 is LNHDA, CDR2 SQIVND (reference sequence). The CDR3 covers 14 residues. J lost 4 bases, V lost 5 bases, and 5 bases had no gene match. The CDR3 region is CASSFTGGSYGYTF. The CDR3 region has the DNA TGTGCCAGTAGTTTCACAGGGGGCAGCTATGGCTACACCTTC.

CDR3 nucleotide sequence: TGTGCCAGAAGAGGGGGTTATGCGTCTAGCACAGATACGCAGTATTTT. This gives the protein CARRGGYASSTDTQYF. The gene calls are TRBV9 and TRBJ2-3, with a possible D match to TRBD1 (6 bases). There are 16 residues in the CDR3. Germline V gives CDR1 SGDLS, CDR2 YYNGEE. V lost 8 bases and J 0 bases, leaving 19 bases between the germline ends.

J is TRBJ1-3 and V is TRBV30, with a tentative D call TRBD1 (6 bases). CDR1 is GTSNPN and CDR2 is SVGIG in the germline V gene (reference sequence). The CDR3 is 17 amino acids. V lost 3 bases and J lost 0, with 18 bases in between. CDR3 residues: CAWSVQGTRISGNTIYF. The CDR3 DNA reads TGTGCCTGGAGCGTCCAGGGGACACGAATCTCTGGAAACACCATATATTTT. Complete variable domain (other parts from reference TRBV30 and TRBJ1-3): SQTIHQWPATLVQPVGSPLSLECTVEGTSNPNLYWYRQAAGRGLQLLFYSVGIGQISSEVPQNLSASRPQDRQFILSSKKLLLSDSGFYLCAWSVQGTRISGNTIYFGEGSWLTVV.

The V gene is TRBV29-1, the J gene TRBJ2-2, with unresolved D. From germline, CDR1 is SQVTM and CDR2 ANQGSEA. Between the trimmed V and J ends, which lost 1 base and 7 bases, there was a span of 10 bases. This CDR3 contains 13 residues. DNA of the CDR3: TGCAGCGTTGAAGGGACGAGTAGCGGGGAGCTGTTTTTT. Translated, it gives CSVEGTSSGELFF.

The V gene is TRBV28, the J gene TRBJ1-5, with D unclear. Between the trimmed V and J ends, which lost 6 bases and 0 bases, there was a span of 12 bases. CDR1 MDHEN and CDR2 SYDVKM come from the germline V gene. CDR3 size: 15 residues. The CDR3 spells CASSTHPPSNQPQHF. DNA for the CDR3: TGTGCCAGCAGCACCCACCCCCCTAGCAATCAGCCCCAGCATTTT.

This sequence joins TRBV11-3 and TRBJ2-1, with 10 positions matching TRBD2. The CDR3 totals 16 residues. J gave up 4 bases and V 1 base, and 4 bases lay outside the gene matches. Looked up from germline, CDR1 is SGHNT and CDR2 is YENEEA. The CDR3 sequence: CASSLAGTSDYNEQFF. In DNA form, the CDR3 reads TGTGCCAGCAGCTTAGCCGGGACTAGCGATTACAATGAGCAGTTCTTC. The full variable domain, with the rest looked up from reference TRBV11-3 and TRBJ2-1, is EAGVVQSPRYKIIEKKQPVAFWCNPISGHNTLYWYLQNLGQGPELLIRYENEEAVDDSQLPKDRFSAERLKGVDSTLKIQPAELGDSAVYLCASSLAGTSDYNEQFFGPGTRLTVL.

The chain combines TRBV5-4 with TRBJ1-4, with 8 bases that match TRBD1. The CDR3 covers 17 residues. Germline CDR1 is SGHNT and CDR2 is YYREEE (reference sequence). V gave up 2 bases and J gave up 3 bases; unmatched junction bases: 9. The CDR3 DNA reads TGTGCCAGCAGCTTATGGGGTCAGGGGGCGTCTAATGAAAAACTGTTTTTT. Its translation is CASSLWGQGASNEKLFF.

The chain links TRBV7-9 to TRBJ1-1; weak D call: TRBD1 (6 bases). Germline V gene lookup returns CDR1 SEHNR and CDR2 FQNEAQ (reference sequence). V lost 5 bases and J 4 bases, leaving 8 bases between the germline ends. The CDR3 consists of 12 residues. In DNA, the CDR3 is TGTGCCAGCAGCGGACAGAGCACTGAAGCTTTCTTT. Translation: CASSGQSTEAFF.

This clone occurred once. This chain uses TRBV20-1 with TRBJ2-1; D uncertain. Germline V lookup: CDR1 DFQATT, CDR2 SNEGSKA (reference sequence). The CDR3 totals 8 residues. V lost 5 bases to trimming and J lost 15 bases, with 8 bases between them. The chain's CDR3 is CSAQKGFF. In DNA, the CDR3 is TGCAGTGCTCAGAAAGGGTTCTTC.

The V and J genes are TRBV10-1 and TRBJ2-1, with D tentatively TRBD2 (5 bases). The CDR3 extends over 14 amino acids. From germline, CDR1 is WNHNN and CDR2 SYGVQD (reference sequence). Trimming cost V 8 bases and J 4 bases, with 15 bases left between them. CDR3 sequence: CASPEGGRYNEQFF. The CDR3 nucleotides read TGCGCCAGCCCTGAGGGCGGCCGATACAATGAGCAGTTCTTC.

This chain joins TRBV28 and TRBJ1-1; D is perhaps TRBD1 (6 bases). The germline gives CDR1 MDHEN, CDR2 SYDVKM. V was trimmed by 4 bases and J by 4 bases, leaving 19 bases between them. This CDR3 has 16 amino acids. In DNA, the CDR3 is TGTGCCAGCAGTTCACGTGGGAACAGGGCTAGCACTGAAGCTTTCTTT. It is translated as CASSSRGNRASTEAFF. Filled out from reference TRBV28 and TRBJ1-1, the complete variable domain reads DVKVTQSSRYLVKRTGEKVFLECVQDMDHENMFWYRQDPGLGLRLIYFSYDVKMKEKGDIPEGYSVSREKKERFSLILESASTNQTSMYLCASSSRGNRASTEAFFGQGTRLTVV.

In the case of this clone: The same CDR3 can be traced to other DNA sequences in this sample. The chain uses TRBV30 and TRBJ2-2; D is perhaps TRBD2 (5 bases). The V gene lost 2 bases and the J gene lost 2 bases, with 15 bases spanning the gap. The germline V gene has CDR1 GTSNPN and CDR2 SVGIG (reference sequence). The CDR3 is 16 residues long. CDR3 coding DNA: TGTGCCTGGAGTCCAATCGGACTCGGCAACACCGGGGAGCTGTTTTTT. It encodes CAWSPIGLGNTGELFF.

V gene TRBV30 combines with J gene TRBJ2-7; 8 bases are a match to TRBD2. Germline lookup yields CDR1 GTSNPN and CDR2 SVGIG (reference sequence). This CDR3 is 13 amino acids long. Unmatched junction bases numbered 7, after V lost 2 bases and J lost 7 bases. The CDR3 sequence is CAWSSPGRGEQYF. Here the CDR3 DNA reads TGTGCCTGGAGTTCCCCCGGGAGGGGAGAGCAGTACTTC.

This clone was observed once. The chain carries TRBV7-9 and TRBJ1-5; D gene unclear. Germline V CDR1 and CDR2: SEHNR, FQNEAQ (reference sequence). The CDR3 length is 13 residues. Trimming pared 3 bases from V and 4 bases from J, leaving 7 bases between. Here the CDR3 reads CASSFESNQPQHF. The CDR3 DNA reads TGTGCCAGCAGCTTCGAGTCGAATCAGCCCCAGCATTTT.

The CDR3 DNA reads as TGTGCCTGGAGTCACCTTCGGCAGCTCCCTAACTATGGCTACACCTTC. Translation: CAWSHLRQLPNYGYTF. V usage is TRBV30 and J usage is TRBJ1-2; no reliable D call. The CDR3 runs 16 residues. Germline V gene lookup returns CDR1 GTSNPN and CDR2 SVGIG (reference sequence). Trimming cost V 2 bases and J 0 bases, with 16 bases left between them.

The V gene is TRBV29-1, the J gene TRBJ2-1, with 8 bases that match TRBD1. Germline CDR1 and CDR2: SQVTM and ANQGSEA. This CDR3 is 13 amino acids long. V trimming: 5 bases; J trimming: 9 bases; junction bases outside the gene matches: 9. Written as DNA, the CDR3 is TGCAGCGTTTTTTCTCAGGGGGCGGGTGAGCAGTTCTTC. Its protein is CSVFSQGAGEQFF.

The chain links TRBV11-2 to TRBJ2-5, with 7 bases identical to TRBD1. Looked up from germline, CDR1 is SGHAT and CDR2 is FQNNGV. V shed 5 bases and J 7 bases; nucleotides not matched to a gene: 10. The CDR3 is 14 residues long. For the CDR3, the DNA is TGTGCCAGCAGCCCGGAGGCAGGGGGAAGGACCCAGTACTTC. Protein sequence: CASSPEAGGRTQYF.

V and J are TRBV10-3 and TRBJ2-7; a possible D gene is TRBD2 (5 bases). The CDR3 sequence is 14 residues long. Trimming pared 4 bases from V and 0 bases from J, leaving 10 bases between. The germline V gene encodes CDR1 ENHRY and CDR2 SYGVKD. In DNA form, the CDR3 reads TGTGCCATCAGTGTTGGCGGGCCCTCCTACGAGCAGTACTTC. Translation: CAISVGGPSYEQYF.

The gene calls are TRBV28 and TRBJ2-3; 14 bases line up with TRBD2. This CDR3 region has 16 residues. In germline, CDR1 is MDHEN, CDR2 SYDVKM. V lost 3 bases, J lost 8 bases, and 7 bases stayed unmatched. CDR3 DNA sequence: TGTGCCAGCAGTTTGACTAGCGGGAGGGCCCGGGGTACGCAGTATTTT. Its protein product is CASSLTSGRARGTQYF.

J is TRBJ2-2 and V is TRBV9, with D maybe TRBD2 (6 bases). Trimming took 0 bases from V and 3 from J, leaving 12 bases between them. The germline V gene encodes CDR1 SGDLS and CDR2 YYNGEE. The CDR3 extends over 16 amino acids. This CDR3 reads CASSVAAGRYTGELFF. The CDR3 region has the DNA TGTGCCAGCAGCGTAGCGGCGGGGAGATACACCGGGGAGCTGTTTTTT.

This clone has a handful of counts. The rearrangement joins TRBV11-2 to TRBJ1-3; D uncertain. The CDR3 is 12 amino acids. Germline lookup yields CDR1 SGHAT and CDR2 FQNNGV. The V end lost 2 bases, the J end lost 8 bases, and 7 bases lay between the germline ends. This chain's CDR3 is CASSLTLYTIYF. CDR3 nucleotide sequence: TGTGCCAGCAGCTTAACTTTATACACCATATATTTT.

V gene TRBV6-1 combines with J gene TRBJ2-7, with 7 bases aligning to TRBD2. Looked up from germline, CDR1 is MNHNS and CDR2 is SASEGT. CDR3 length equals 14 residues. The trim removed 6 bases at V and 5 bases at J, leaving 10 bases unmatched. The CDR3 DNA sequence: TGTGCCAGCAGAGCTGGGGGAGGGTCGGACGAGCAGTACTTC. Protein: CASRAGGGSDEQYF.

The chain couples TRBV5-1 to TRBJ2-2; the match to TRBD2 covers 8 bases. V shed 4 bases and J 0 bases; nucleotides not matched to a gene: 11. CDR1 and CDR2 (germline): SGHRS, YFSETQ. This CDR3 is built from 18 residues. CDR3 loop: CASSPRTSSFANTGELFF. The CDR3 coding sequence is TGCGCCAGCAGCCCCCGGACTAGCTCGTTCGCGAACACCGGGGAGCTGTTTTTT.

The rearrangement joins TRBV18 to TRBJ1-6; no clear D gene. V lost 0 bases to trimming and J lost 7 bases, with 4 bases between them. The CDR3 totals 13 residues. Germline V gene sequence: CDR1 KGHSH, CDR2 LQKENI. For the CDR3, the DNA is TGTGCCAGCTCACCACCGGCGAATTCACCCCTCCACTTT. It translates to CASSPPANSPLHF.

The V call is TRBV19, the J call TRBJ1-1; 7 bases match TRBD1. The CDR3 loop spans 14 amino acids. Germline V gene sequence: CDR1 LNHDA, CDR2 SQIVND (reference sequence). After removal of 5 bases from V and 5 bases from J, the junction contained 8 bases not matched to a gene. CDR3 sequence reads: CASSFGRGGTEAFF. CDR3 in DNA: TGTGCCAGTAGTTTCGGCAGGGGGGGGACTGAAGCTTTCTTT. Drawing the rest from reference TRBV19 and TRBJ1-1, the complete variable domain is DGGITQSPKYLFRKEGQNVTLSCEQNLNHDAMYWYRQDPGQGLRLIYYSQIVNDFQKGDIAEGYSVSREKKESFPLTVTSAQKNPTAFYLCASSFGRGGTEAFFGQGTRLTVV.